This T cell receptor (beta chain) was sequenced during a study of blood T cell repertoires in COVID-19. About the study: Sources were T cells, B-cell-depleted T cells, or PBMCs; the material itself was cDNA or gDNA.

CDR3 length: 20 residues. CDR1 LNHDA and CDR2 SQIVND come from the germline V gene (reference sequence). The V segment lost 3 bases and the J segment 3 bases; nucleotides outside the gene matches: 21. Per the original methods: Amplification with reference gene primers provided the estimates of nucleated cell counts. Libraries were prepared by immunoSEQ multiplex PCR; TCRdb keeps only in-frame clonotypes and omits some of them. The V and J calls and clone size are taken from that table; D and trimming were inferred from the DNA. Of around 450,000 clones detected, about nine tenths appear once; the ten largest clones hold 0.6%. This clone came up once. Participants spanned ages roughly 18 to 90 years and resided in roughly 26 US areas. In Cohort 3, a recovered donor had either two negative PCRs, clearance, or symptom resolution.

Sequenced sample: PBMCs or T cells enriched from blood (not recorded which). This chain links TRBV19 with TRBJ1-2; TRBD1 matches 8 bases. The receptor comes from a man aged 18 to 29 who had recovered from COVID-19. The CDR3 nucleotides are TGTGCCAGTAGTATCTCCCAAGAGGACAGGGCTCCAGTACGGTACTATGGCTACACCTTC. Translating gives CASSISQEDRAPVRYYGYTF.